This passage covers 9 T cell receptor beta chains from one sample sequenced in a study of cytomegalovirus exposure and HLA in healthy donors. Both 60 Vbeta primers and 13 Jbeta primers went into the PCR. Generated by immunoSEQ multiplex PCR, the TCRdb table keeps only in-frame clones and is missing some. The sample shows under 150,000 clones, roughly 67% of them seen only once. The sequencing input was PBMCs. The receptors were gathered from a man younger than 35 in good health and CMV-seropositive.

The V call is TRBV27, the J call TRBJ1-3; 7 bases are a match to TRBD1. Germline-derived CDR1 and CDR2 are MNHEY and SMNVEV (reference sequence). This CDR3 has 16 residues. The trim removed 4 bases at V and 2 bases at J, leaving 8 bases unmatched. Written as DNA, the CDR3 is TGTGCCAGCAGTTCGAGGACAGGAGGGGCTGGAAACACCATATATTTT. Its protein is CASSSRTGGAGNTIYF.

Only a few counts were recorded for this clone. This chain uses TRBV4-2 with TRBJ2-7, with 9 bases aligning to TRBD1. The germline V gene has CDR1 LGHNA and CDR2 YNFKEQ. CDR3 length: 11 amino acids. DNA of the CDR3: TGTGCCAGCAGCCAAGGGGGACAGGGAGGAGTC. Its protein product is CASSQGGQGGV.

The chain uses TRBV19 and TRBJ2-3; D is possibly TRBD1 (5 bases). CDR1 is LNHDA and CDR2 is SQIVND in the germline V gene (reference sequence). V lost 10 bases to trimming and J lost 6 bases, with 20 bases between them. The CDR3 spans 14 residues. As DNA, the CDR3 is TGTGCCACCAGCTACAGGCACCTACGGGATACGCAGTATTTT. This gives the protein CATSYRHLRDTQYF.

This chain connects TRBV19 to TRBJ1-2, with no clear D. The CDR3 is 11 residues long. Germline CDR1 and CDR2: LNHDA and SQIVND (reference sequence). Trimming cost V 7 bases and J 6 bases, with 9 bases left between them. The CDR3 bases are TGTGCCAGTATGAAAGCTAATGGCTACACCTTC. Amino acid sequence: CASMKANGYTF.

Here the CDR3 reads CASSDDLGDQETQYF. The CDR3 bases are TGTGCCAGCAGTGACGACCTGGGAGACCAAGAGACCCAGTACTTC. The chain uses TRBV2 and TRBJ2-5; D may be TRBD2 (5 bases). This CDR3 region has 15 residues. CDR1 is SNHLY, CDR2 FYNNEI, per germline. V dropped 3 bases and J dropped 0 bases, with 11 bases sitting between them.

The rearrangement joins TRBV18 to TRBJ2-1, with TRBD1 as a possible D gene (6 bases). The V gene lost 8 bases and the J gene lost 9 bases, with 11 bases spanning the gap. The CDR3 runs to 11 residues. Germline V gives CDR1 KGHSH, CDR2 LQKENI. CDR3 bases: TGTGCCAGCCTGGAAGGGGGTGAGCAGTTCTTC. It yields the protein CASLEGGEQFF.

This clone was counted a few times. The chain carries TRBV6-5 and TRBJ1-1, with unresolved D. Trimming pared 8 bases from V and 3 bases from J, leaving 16 bases between. The CDR3 is 14 amino acids. Germline V gene lookup returns CDR1 MNHEY and CDR2 SVGAGI. This CDR3 reads CASHPRLIDTEAFF. The CDR3 DNA follows: TGTGCCAGCCACCCCCGCCTAATAGACACTGAAGCTTTCTTT.

The V call is TRBV5-1, the J call TRBJ2-7; 11 bases align to TRBD1. After removal of 4 bases from V and 2 bases from J, the junction contained 5 bases not matched to a gene. This CDR3 region has 15 residues. In germline, CDR1 is SGHRS, CDR2 YFSETQ. In nucleotides, the CDR3 is TGCGCCAGCAGCACGGGACAGGGGGGTCCCTACGAGCAGTACGTC. This gives the protein CASSTGQGGPYEQYV.

This clone was seen a handful of times. The chain uses TRBV2 and TRBJ1-1; 7 bases line up with TRBD1. The CDR3 totals 18 residues. Trimming took 2 bases from V and 1 from J; bases not matched to a gene: 13. CDR1 SNHLY and CDR2 FYNNEI come from the germline V gene. The CDR3 nucleotides read TGTGCCAGCAGTGAAAAGGTGGGGCCGGACAGGACGAACACTGAAGCTTTCTTT. This sequence encodes CASSEKVGPDRTNTEAFF.